This T cell receptor beta chain was profiled in a study of cytomegalovirus exposure and HLA in healthy donors. CDR1 SGHRS and CDR2 YFSETQ come from the germline V gene. V was clipped by 4 bases and J by 10 bases; unmatched bases: 5. The CDR3 length is 13 residues. Primers for the PCR totalled 60 Vbeta and 13 Jbeta. Clones were read by immunoSEQ multiplex PCR, and TCRdb kept only the in-frame ones, dropping some. The data contain about 94,000 clones, around 8% of them singletons. The TCR originated in a man aged 50 to 59 in good health and CMV-seronegative. The chain combines TRBV5-1 with TRBJ2-1; 10 nucleotides agree with TRBD1. Sample: PBMCs. The CDR3 nucleotides read TGCGCCAGCAGCCCGATGGGACAGGGGGAGCAGTTCTTC. It codes for CASSPMGQGEQFF.